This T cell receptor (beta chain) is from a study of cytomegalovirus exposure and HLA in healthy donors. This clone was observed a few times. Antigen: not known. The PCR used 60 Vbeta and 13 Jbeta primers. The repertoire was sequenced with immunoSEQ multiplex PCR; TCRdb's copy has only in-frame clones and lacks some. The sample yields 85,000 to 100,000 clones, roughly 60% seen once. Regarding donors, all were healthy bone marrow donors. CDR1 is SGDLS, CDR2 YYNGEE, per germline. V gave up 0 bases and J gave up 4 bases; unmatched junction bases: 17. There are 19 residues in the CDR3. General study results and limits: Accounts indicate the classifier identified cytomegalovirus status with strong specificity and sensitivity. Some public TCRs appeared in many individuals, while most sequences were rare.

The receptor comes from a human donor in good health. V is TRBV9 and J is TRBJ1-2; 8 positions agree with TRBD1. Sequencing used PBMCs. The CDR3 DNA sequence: TGTGCCAGCAGCGTAGGCCGTCATCCGGGGACAGGCAGTCGCTATGGCTACACCTTC. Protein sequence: CASSVGRHPGTGSRYGYTF.